The 27 T cell receptor beta chains below come from one sample, sequenced in a study of beta chain features in type 1 diabetes. Their antigen targets remain unknown. Study-wide results and limits: In every one of the four CD4+ subsets, TCRB CDR3s were moderately but significantly shorter in Type 1 diabetes patients.

All of the isolated RNA was reverse transcribed, so expressed TCRB transcripts were sequenced. Repertoires were generated with immunoSEQ multiplex PCR, while TCRdb's copy carries only in-frame clones and drops some. The table includes around 26,000 clones, under 70% detected once. Sequenced sample: stem cell memory CD4+ T cells from blood. These receptors were obtained from a woman aged 40 to 50 with type 1 diabetes.

In this sample, this clone turned up a few times. J is TRBJ2-7 and V is TRBV28, with TRBD1 matching 9 bases. Losses at the gene ends were 6 bases for V and 0 bases for J; bases not matched to a gene: 12. The CDR3 sequence is 17 residues long. Germline loops: CDR1 MDHEN, CDR2 SYDVKM. As DNA, the CDR3 is TGTGCCAGCAGAGAGGGACAGGGTGGGGTCCACTCCTACGAGCAGTACTTC. As protein: CASREGQGGVHSYEQYF.

This chain links TRBV4-2 with TRBJ2-3; 11 bases line up with TRBD2. Germline assignment: CDR1 LGHNA and CDR2 YNFKEQ. V shed 3 bases and J 1 base; nucleotides not matched to a gene: 6. The CDR3 totals 17 residues. The CDR3 loop reads CASSQEPSGRRTDTQYF. As DNA, the CDR3 is TGTGCCAGCAGCCAGGAGCCTAGCGGGAGGCGCACAGATACGCAGTATTTT.

The chain uses TRBV7-9 and TRBJ2-1; 10 bases map to TRBD2. The CDR3 is made up of 16 amino acids. V lost 5 bases and J lost 1; bases outside the gene matches: 5. CDR1 is SEHNR and CDR2 is FQNEAQ in the germline V gene (reference sequence). This CDR3 reads CASSIRAGGSYNEQFF. In nucleotides, the CDR3 is TGTGCCAGCAGCATCCGAGCGGGAGGGTCCTACAATGAGCAGTTCTTC.

The chain employs TRBV5-1 and TRBJ2-3; D remains unclear. V was cut by 1 base and J by 2 bases, with 11 bases left in between. The CDR3 has 15 residues. Germline-derived CDR1 and CDR2 are SGHRS and YFSETQ. In nucleotides, the CDR3 is TGCGCCAGCAGCTTGCATGAGCCCCTCACAGATACGCAGTATTTT. It translates to CASSLHEPLTDTQYF.

This chain uses TRBV6-1 with TRBJ1-2, with D possibly matching TRBD1 (5 bases). The germline V gene has CDR1 MNHNS and CDR2 SASEGT. This CDR3 comprises 13 residues. V dropped 6 bases and J dropped 4 bases, with 12 bases sitting between them. The chain's CDR3 is CASRTARGYGYTF. The CDR3 DNA sequence: TGTGCCAGCAGAACCGCAAGGGGCTATGGCTACACCTTC.

This chain uses TRBV18 with TRBJ1-2; D gene unclear. The V gene's germline CDR1 is KGHSH and CDR2 LQKENI. The CDR3 extends over 15 amino acids. The V end was cut by 3 bases, the J end by 7 bases, with 18 bases between. For the CDR3, the DNA is TGTGCCAGCTCACCTCTGAGGACTCTCGAGGGTGGCTACACCTTC. It specifies CASSPLRTLEGGYTF.

The J gene is TRBJ2-3, the V gene TRBV28, with 7 bases lining up with TRBD2. Germline CDR1 is MDHEN and CDR2 is SYDVKM. V lost 5 bases, J lost 3 bases, and 8 bases stayed unmatched. This CDR3 spans 15 amino acids. This CDR3 reads CASSRPLAATDTQYF. CDR3 DNA: TGTGCCAGCAGTCGGCCGCTAGCGGCAACAGATACGCAGTATTTT. Drawing the rest from reference TRBV28 and TRBJ2-3, the complete variable domain is DVKVTQSSRYLVKRTGEKVFLECVQDMDHENMFWYRQDPGLGLRLIYFSYDVKMKEKGDIPEGYSVSREKKERFSLILESASTNQTSMYLCASSRPLAATDTQYFGPGTRLTVL.

The V and J genes are TRBV30 and TRBJ1-3, with a weak D call TRBD1 (5 bases). V shed 7 bases and J shed 0 bases, with 10 bases lying between them. This CDR3 has 13 amino acids. Per germline, CDR1 GTSNPN and CDR2 SVGIG (reference sequence). CDR3: CAFRANSGNTIYF. In DNA, the CDR3 is TGTGCCTTCAGGGCGAACTCTGGAAACACCATATATTTT.

The chain has TRBV7-9 and TRBJ1-5; tentative D call: TRBD1 (5 bases). Trimming pared 5 bases from V and 2 bases from J, leaving 16 bases between. In germline, CDR1 is SEHNR, CDR2 FQNEAQ (reference sequence). The CDR3 is 16 residues long. CDR3 region: CASSAVFDSGNQPQHF. The CDR3 nucleotides are TGTGCCAGCAGCGCCGTCTTCGACAGTGGCAATCAGCCCCAGCATTTT.

A note on this clone: The sample contains more than one DNA sequence encoding this CDR3. The V gene is TRBV5-1, the J gene TRBJ2-1, with TRBD1 matching 8 bases. This CDR3 contains 16 residues. The V gene end was trimmed by 0 bases and the J gene end by 0 bases; junction bases not matched to a gene: 2. CDR1 is SGHRS, CDR2 YFSETQ, per germline. CDR3 DNA: TGCGCCAGCAGCTTGGGACAGGGGAGCTCCTACAATGAGCAGTTCTTC. Amino acid sequence: CASSLGQGSSYNEQFF. The entire variable domain, with the rest obtained from reference TRBV5-1 and TRBJ2-1, is as follows: KAGVTQTPRYLIKTRGQQVTLSCSPISGHRSVSWYQQTPGQGLQFLFEYFSETQRNKGNFPGRFSGRQFSNSRSEMNVSTLELGDSALYLCASSLGQGSSYNEQFFGPGTRLTVL.

The chain employs TRBV9 and TRBJ1-6; weak D call: TRBD1 (5 bases). CDR3 length: 15 amino acids. The germline V gene has CDR1 SGDLS and CDR2 YYNGEE. Trimming took 0 bases from V and 10 from J, leaving 14 bases between them. The CDR3 is CASSVAGAGQSPLHF. Here the CDR3 DNA reads TGTGCCAGCAGCGTAGCTGGGGCAGGGCAGTCACCCCTCCACTTT.

The chain has TRBV28 and TRBJ1-1; 9 nucleotides align to TRBD1. The ends lost 3 bases at V and 11 bases at J; junction bases unmatched: 7. CDR3 length: 13 amino acids. Per the germline V gene, CDR1 is MDHEN and CDR2 is SYDVKM. CDR3 DNA: TGTGCCAGCAGTTTTAGGGACAGGGTTTTCGCTTTCTTT. Encoded protein: CASSFRDRVFAFF.

The rearrangement joins TRBV7-2 to TRBJ2-4, with 13 bases matching TRBD2. CDR3 length: 19 residues. Germline V CDR1 and CDR2: SGHTA, FQGNSA. V lost 5 bases and J lost 1; bases outside the gene matches: 11. The CDR3 DNA reads as TGTGCCAGCAGCCCAACTAGCGGGAGGGCCGAAACGGCCAAAAACATTCAGTACTTC. Its protein is CASSPTSGRAETAKNIQYF.

This clone appeared a single time. The chain uses TRBV28 and TRBJ1-1; no definite D call. Germline CDR1 MDHEN, CDR2 SYDVKM. V shed 2 bases and J shed 1 base, with 5 bases lying between them. CDR3 length equals 13 residues. Here the CDR3 DNA reads TGTGCCAGCAGTTTACCCCAGAACACTGAAGCTTTCTTT. Residues: CASSLPQNTEAFF. Complete variable domain (other parts from reference TRBV28 and TRBJ1-1): DVKVTQSSRYLVKRTGEKVFLECVQDMDHENMFWYRQDPGLGLRLIYFSYDVKMKEKGDIPEGYSVSREKKERFSLILESASTNQTSMYLCASSLPQNTEAFFGQGTRLTVV.

The V gene is TRBV6-1, the J gene TRBJ2-3; 7 nucleotides align to TRBD2. The germline V gene has CDR1 MNHNS and CDR2 SASEGT. V lost 2 bases, J lost 3 bases, and 5 bases stayed unmatched. The CDR3 loop spans 15 amino acids. The CDR3 nucleotides read TGTGCCAGCAGTGAAACTAGCGCGGCGACAGATACGCAGTATTTT. It is translated as CASSETSAATDTQYF.

This clone was detected once. Its ends do not fully match the called genes, so a read error is possible. V and J are TRBV9 and TRBJ1-5; possibly TRBD1 for D (5 bases). This CDR3 comprises 15 residues. From germline, CDR1 is SGDLS and CDR2 YYNGEE. The CDR3 sequence is CTSSVGQGGNQPQHF. DNA for the CDR3: TGTACCAGCAGCGTAGGGCAGGGTGGCAATCAGCCCCAGCATTTT.

With respect to this clone: At one boundary the junction diverges from the germline segment, which might be a read error. V is TRBV5-4 and J is TRBJ1-2, with TRBD1 matching over 7 bases. The CDR3 is 14 residues long. Germline CDR1 is SGHNT and CDR2 is YYREEE (reference sequence). The CDR3 DNA is TGTGCCAGCAGCGCCGACAGGGATAACTATGGCTACGCCTTC. Amino acid sequence: CASSADRDNYGYAF.

The V call is TRBV28, the J call TRBJ1-1; D is perhaps TRBD1 (6 bases). This CDR3 spans 16 amino acids. CDR1 MDHEN and CDR2 SYDVKM come from the germline V gene. Trimming pared 3 bases from V and 5 bases from J, leaving 19 bases between. Here the CDR3 DNA reads TGTGCCAGCAGTTTTTGGGACACCCAAGAGGGAACTGAAGCTTTCTTT. This translates into CASSFWDTQEGTEAFF.

The sample holds a few counts of this clone. The chain employs TRBV15 and TRBJ1-5; perhaps TRBD1 as D (5 bases). Between the trimmed V and J ends, which lost 0 bases and 5 bases, there was a span of 14 bases. The germline V gene encodes CDR1 LNHNV and CDR2 YYDKDF (reference sequence). The CDR3 spans 16 residues. The CDR3 nucleotides read TGTGCCACCAGCAGAGAGGGGGGGAGAAAAGATCAGCCCCAGCATTTT. It translates to CATSREGGRKDQPQHF. The full variable domain, rest sourced from reference TRBV15 and TRBJ1-5, is DAMVIQNPRYQVTQFGKPVTLSCSQTLNHNVMYWYQQKSSQAPKLLFHYYDKDFNNEADTPDNFQSRRPNTSFCFLDIRSPGLGDTAMYLCATSREGGRKDQPQHFGDGTRLSIL.

This chain joins TRBV5-1 and TRBJ2-7, with D unresolved. V was pared by 0 bases and J by 0 bases, with 7 bases between. Germline values: CDR1 SGHRS, CDR2 YFSETQ. There are 14 residues in the CDR3. The CDR3 bases are TGCGCCAGCAGCTTGGACAAGTCCTCCTACGAGCAGTACTTC. Protein: CASSLDKSSYEQYF.

V and J are TRBV19 and TRBJ1-1; 9 bases align to TRBD1. V lost 4 bases to trimming and J lost 7 bases; unmatched junction nucleotides: 7. Germline lookup yields CDR1 LNHDA and CDR2 SQIVND (reference sequence). The CDR3 has 14 residues. The CDR3 DNA reads TGTGCCAGTAGTAAAGGACAGGGGCGAAATGAAGCTTTCTTT. This encodes CASSKGQGRNEAFF.

The V gene is TRBV4-2, the J gene TRBJ2-1, with 13 bases matching TRBD2. This CDR3 spans 17 amino acids. After removal of 4 bases from V and 6 bases from J, the junction contained 9 bases not matched to a gene. Per the germline V gene, CDR1 is LGHNA and CDR2 is YNFKEQ. The CDR3 here is CASSLGLAGPPANEQFF. The DNA of the CDR3 is TGTGCCAGCAGCCTGGGACTAGCGGGACCCCCCGCCAATGAGCAGTTCTTC.

The chain links TRBV20-1 to TRBJ2-2; no clear D. Trimming took 4 bases from V and 2 from J, leaving 2 bases between them. Looked up from germline, CDR1 is DFQATT and CDR2 is SNEGSKA (reference sequence). There are 11 residues in the CDR3. In DNA, the CDR3 is TGCAGTGCTACTAACACCGGGGAGCTGTTTTTT. Amino acids: CSATNTGELFF.

The V gene is TRBV5-6, the J gene TRBJ2-7, with a weak D call TRBD2 (6 bases). Germline CDR1 SGHDT, CDR2 YYEEEE. Trimming pared 4 bases from V and 2 bases from J, leaving 13 bases between. CDR3 length: 14 amino acids. The CDR3 here is CASSRPGGAYEQYF. CDR3 DNA: TGTGCCAGCAGCCGCCCCGGGGGTGCCTACGAGCAGTACTTC.

This clone occurred a few times. The rearrangement joins TRBV7-9 to TRBJ2-3, with 7 bases fitting TRBD1. CDR1 is SEHNR, CDR2 FQNEAQ, per germline (reference sequence). Trimming removed 8 bases from V and 2 bases from J; junction bases left unmatched: 10. This CDR3 has 15 residues. The CDR3 nucleotides read TGTGCCAGCGCTTCCCTGGGACAGACCACAGATACGCAGTATTTT. Translated, it gives CASASLGQTTDTQYF.

The chain is built from TRBV5-1 and TRBJ2-7, with 7 nucleotides matching TRBD1. The CDR3 is made up of 16 amino acids. Trimming at V came to 0 bases and at J to 3 bases, leaving 9 bases not matched to a gene. Germline lookup yields CDR1 SGHRS and CDR2 YFSETQ. Here the CDR3 DNA reads TGCGCCAGCAGCTTGGGGGGGCCGGGACAGAGCTACGAGCAGTACTTC. It yields the protein CASSLGGPGQSYEQYF.

V is TRBV7-2 and J is TRBJ2-7; D is possibly TRBD2 (6 bases). Per the germline V gene, CDR1 is SGHTA and CDR2 is FQGNSA. The CDR3 totals 15 residues. Trimming removed 2 bases from V and 3 bases from J, with 14 bases in between. For the CDR3, the DNA is TGTGCCAGCAGCTTATCCGGGGGTCTCCGCTACGAGCAGTACTTC. It is translated as CASSLSGGLRYEQYF. Using reference TRBV7-2 and TRBJ2-7 for the parts outside the CDR3, the full variable domain is GAGVSQSPSNKVTEKGKDVELRCDPISGHTALYWYRQSLGQGLEFLIYFQGNSAPDKSGLPSDRFSAERTGGSVSTLTIQRTQQEDSAVYLCASSLSGGLRYEQYFGPGTRLTVT.